Listed below are T cell receptor beta chains from one sample, sequenced in a study of blood T cell repertoires in COVID-19. Produced via immunoSEQ multiplex PCR; TCRdb's table is partial and in-frame only. The data hold 250,000 to 300,000 clones, with roughly 90% observed a single time. The sequenced sample was PBMCs or T cells enriched from blood (not recorded which). These receptors were collected from a woman aged 60-75 years who had recovered from COVID-19. Each CDR3 is given with its conserved first and last residue. A D gene is named only where the DNA matches it firmly.

>TRBV6-5|.|TRBJ1-5
CASSSVSNQPQHF
>TRBV10-3|.|TRBJ2-1
CAIQSGNEQFF
>TRBV6-5|.|TRBJ1-4
CASSIRTNEKLFF
>TRBV14|TRBD1|TRBJ1-2
CASSQDGRDRRLSFGGYTF
>TRBV19|.|TRBJ1-1
CASSIVGTTEAFF
>TRBV2|.|TRBJ2-6
CASTYTGPGANVLTF
>TRBV18|.|TRBJ2-7
CASSLNRDEQYF
>TRBV9|.|TRBJ2-5
CASSVSGTGRETQYF
>TRBV7-9|.|TRBJ2-2
CASSLRAGELFF
>TRBV2|TRBD1|TRBJ2-2
CASRWTGAGELFF
>TRBV9|.|TRBJ1-1
CASSAPGQFEAFF
>TRBV19|.|TRBJ1-5
CASRSPGYNSNQPQHF
>TRBV6-5|TRBD2|TRBJ2-2
CASSYFSGGASGELFF
>TRBV7-9|.|TRBJ2-7
CASSPRPATNEQYF
>TRBV6-6|.|TRBJ2-7
CASSYRTTEQYF
>TRBV28|.|TRBJ2-2
CASSLGTRTGELFF
>TRBV4-1|TRBD2|TRBJ2-5
CASSPSGTSGRTQETQYF
>TRBV24-1|TRBD2|TRBJ2-2
CATSDLTVAGGTNTGELFF